This TCR beta chain was obtained from a study of cytomegalovirus exposure and HLA in healthy donors. PCR amplification relied on 60 Vbeta primers (plus 13 Jbeta primers). Assay: immunoSEQ multiplex PCR; the TCRdb copy retains only in-frame clones and omits some. The table shows 85,000 to 100,000 clones, with approximately 80% occurring only once. Sequenced material: PBMCs. This TCR derives from an older woman in good health and CMV-seronegative.

The CDR3 protein is CASSRRTGFSTDTQYF. The CDR3, as DNA: TGTGCCAGTAGTAGAAGGACAGGGTTTTCCACAGATACGCAGTATTTT. This chain connects TRBV19 to TRBJ2-3; 8 nucleotides align to TRBD1. CDR1 and CDR2 (germline): LNHDA, SQIVND (reference sequence). There are 16 residues in the CDR3. The trim removed 4 bases at V and 2 bases at J, leaving 8 bases unmatched.